Sequencing of this T cell receptor beta chain was carried out in a study of T cell repertoires in cytomegalovirus infection. Study-wide background: The public TCR beta signatures pointed to both CMV infection and matching HLA type.

This CDR3 region has 14 residues. V lost 5 bases to trimming and J lost 5 bases; unmatched junction nucleotides: 9. One entry per CDR3 protein, called by TCRdb with MiXCR from the reads. Of around 550,000 distinct CDR3 sequences in the sample, about 26% were seen once. This clonotype has a handful of counts. The antigen is not known. The study's findings and limits: HLA-C-restricted CMV-specific TCR beta clonotypes prevailed in the ex vivo response. Cumulated frequencies of public TCR beta families served to identify carriers of CMV plus the relevant HLA.

The source of this sequence is a human donor in good health (CMV status not recorded). Some clones in this sample may be carry-over from other donors' samples. Sequenced: PBMCs. V gene TRBV12-3 or TRBV12-4 combines with J gene TRBJ2-7; 7 nucleotides agree with TRBD2. The CDR3 DNA reads as TGTGCCAGCAGTAGAACCGGGGGGAGCCACGAGCAGTACTTC. It is translated as CASSRTGGSHEQYF.